These T cell receptor beta chains were read from a single sample in a study of read filtering for tumor transcriptome and immune sequencing. TCRdb passed the reads through MiXCR, listing each CDR3 protein once. Of approximately 43,000 distinct CDR3 sequences in the sample, about an eighth were seen once. Material for sequencing was a population of CD138-negative cells sorted from bone marrow. These receptors all stem from a donor over 35 with multiple myeloma. Each CDR3 is given with its conserved first and last residue. The D gene is left open where the match is weak. Expanded clones are given a class, and other clones once, few, many or no size at all.

length: 14
J: TRBJ2-1
V: TRBV29-1
D: .
size: many
DNA: TGCAGCGTTGTAGAGCCTAGCTCCTACAATGAGCAGTTCTTC
CDR3: CSVVEPSSYNEQFF

length: 14
J: TRBJ2-1
V: TRBV5-1
D: .
size: many
DNA: TGCGCCAGCAGCCTCACGGGACTCCCAAATGAGCAGTTCTTC
CDR3: CASSLTGLPNEQFF

length: 14
J: TRBJ2-5
V: TRBV7-2
D: .
size: few
DNA: TGTGCCAGCAGCTTATCGTCGGGGTCGGAGACCCAGTACTTC
CDR3: CASSLSSGSETQYF

length: 14
J: TRBJ2-3
V: TRBV20-1
D: .
size: many
DNA: TGCAGTGCTAGAGTAGCGGCTAGCACAGATACGCAGTATTTT
CDR3: CSARVAASTDTQYF

length: 13
J: TRBJ1-2
V: TRBV6-1
D: .
size: many
DNA: TGTGCCAGCAGACAGGACAGACGTTATGGCTACACCTTC
CDR3: CASRQDRRYGYTF

length: 18
J: TRBJ2-3
V: TRBV4-2
D: .
size: many
DNA: TGTGCCAGCAGCCAAGACCTATTTTGGGGGAAAGGCACAGATACGCAGTATTTT
CDR3: CASSQDLFWGKGTDTQYF

length: 17
J: TRBJ2-3
V: TRBV7-7
D: TRBD1
size: many
DNA: TGTGCTAGCAGCCTTTTTGCGGACAGGGGTGAAACAGATACGCAGTATTTT
CDR3: CASSLFADRGETDTQYF

length: 12
J: TRBJ2-3
V: TRBV19
D: .
size: many
DNA: TGTGCCAGTAGTGTGGCGGCAGATACGCAGTATTTT
CDR3: CASSVAADTQYF

length: 14
J: TRBJ2-3
V: TRBV7-9
D: TRBD2
size: many
DNA: TGTGCCAGCCCCCCTTCGCGGGAGTCAGATACGCAGTATTTT
CDR3: CASPPSRESDTQYF

length: 16
J: TRBJ1-5
V: TRBV10-3
D: .
size: .
DNA: TGTGCCATCAGCAGCGCCGTCGGGGCTAGCAATCAGCCCCAGCATTTT
CDR3: CAISSAVGASNQPQHF

length: 17
J: TRBJ1-1
V: TRBV3-1
D: TRBD1
size: .
DNA: TGTGCCAGCAGCCCCCAGGGACAGGGGACTGCGAACACTGAAGCTTTCTTT
CDR3: CASSPQGQGTANTEAFF

length: 14
J: TRBJ2-1
V: TRBV4-1
D: TRBD1
size: many
DNA: TGCGCCAGCAGCGGACAGGGAGGTAACGTTGAGCAGTTCTTC
CDR3: CASSGQGGNVEQFF

length: 11
J: TRBJ2-7
V: TRBV28
D: .
size: many
DNA: TGTGCCAGCAGTTCCCCGGAGGAGCAGTACTTC
CDR3: CASSSPEEQYF

length: 15
J: TRBJ2-3
V: TRBV29-1
D: .
size: many
DNA: TGCAGCGGCACGTCCTGGGTGGTTGGCACAGATACGCAGTATTTT
CDR3: CSGTSWVVGTDTQYF

length: 14
J: TRBJ2-3
V: TRBV6-4
D: .
size: many
DNA: TGTGCCAGCAGTTGGACGCTGGAGGGAGATACGCAGTATTTT
CDR3: CASSWTLEGDTQYF

length: 17
J: TRBJ2-3
V: TRBV5-5
D: TRBD1
size: many
DNA: TGTGCCAGCAGCCCTTCCCGGGACAGGGGGCGAACAGATACGCAGTATTTT
CDR3: CASSPSRDRGRTDTQYF

length: 14
J: TRBJ1-2
V: TRBV5-6
D: TRBD1
size: many
DNA: TGTGCCAGCAGCTTGGAGGACAGGAACTATGGCTACACCTTC
CDR3: CASSLEDRNYGYTF

length: 13
J: TRBJ1-2
V: TRBV15
D: TRBD1
size: .
DNA: TGTGCCACCAGCAGAGGACAGGGGGATGGCTACACCTTC
CDR3: CATSRGQGDGYTF

length: 14
J: TRBJ2-7
V: TRBV27
D: TRBD1
size: .
DNA: TGTGCCAGCAGTCTCAGACAGGGGACCTACGAGCAGTACTTC
CDR3: CASSLRQGTYEQYF

length: 16
J: TRBJ1-1
V: TRBV20-1
D: .
size: many
DNA: TGCAGTGCTAGAGACCCTCGAGACGGGGAGAACACTGAAGCTTTCTTT
CDR3: CSARDPRDGENTEAFF

length: 16
J: TRBJ2-6
V: TRBV9
D: TRBD1
size: many
DNA: TGTGCCAGCAGCGAGGGGGCGGGCTCTGGGGCCAACGTCCTGACTTTC
CDR3: CASSEGAGSGANVLTF

length: 14
J: TRBJ2-7
V: TRBV12-3/TRBV12-4
D: .
size: many
DNA: TGTGCCAGCAGTCCAGCTAGTGGGGGGCACGAGCAGTACTTC
CDR3: CASSPASGGHEQYF

length: 14
J: TRBJ2-7
V: TRBV5-1
D: .
size: many
DNA: TGCGCCAGCAGAAGCGGACAAGGAGACTACGAGCAGTACTTC
CDR3: CASRSGQGDYEQYF

length: 17
J: TRBJ2-1
V: TRBV11-2
D: .
size: .
DNA: TGTGCCAGCAGCTTGACGGGTCAGGGGGGTTTTTTCTATGAGCAGTTCTTC
CDR3: CASSLTGQGGFFYEQFF

length: 15
J: TRBJ2-2
V: TRBV19
D: .
size: many
DNA: TGTGCCAGTACCCGACGGACAGCAGACACCGGGGAGCTGTTTTTT
CDR3: CASTRRTADTGELFF

length: 14
J: TRBJ1-1
V: TRBV6-2/TRBV6-3
D: .
size: many
DNA: TGTGCCAGCAGTTTATGGAGGGCAACAACTGAAGCTTTCTTT
CDR3: CASSLWRATTEAFF

length: 16
J: TRBJ2-7
V: TRBV6-2/TRBV6-3
D: .
size: .
DNA: TGTGCCAGCAGTTACTTTACAGCGGAATACTCCTACGAGCAGTACTTC
CDR3: CASSYFTAEYSYEQYF

length: 14
J: TRBJ2-1
V: TRBV28
D: .
size: many
DNA: TGTGCCACACACGGAGGGAACTCCTACAATGAGCAGTTCTTC
CDR3: CATHGGNSYNEQFF

length: 14
J: TRBJ2-1
V: TRBV5-1
D: .
size: .
DNA: TGCGCCAGCAGCTTGAGAGCCGGTGGCACTGAGCAGTTATTC
CDR3: CASSLRAGGTEQLF

length: 19
J: TRBJ1-4
V: TRBV24-1
D: .
size: .
DNA: TGTGCCTCCAGTGATCCGGCCACGGAGTATCCACCAACTAATGAAAAACTGTTTTTT
CDR3: CASSDPATEYPPTNEKLFF

length: 15
J: TRBJ2-1
V: TRBV5-6
D: TRBD1
size: many
DNA: TGTGCCAGCAGCCGACATGGACAGGGGCCCAATGAGCAGTTCTTC
CDR3: CASSRHGQGPNEQFF

length: 11
J: TRBJ2-7
V: TRBV29-1
D: .
size: many
DNA: TGCAGCGCCGGACAGAATTACGAGCAGTACTTC
CDR3: CSAGQNYEQYF

length: 16
J: TRBJ2-1
V: TRBV2
D: .
size: .
DNA: TGTGCCAGCAGCCGGGACACGGGAACCACCTACAATGAGCAGTTCTTC
CDR3: CASSRDTGTTYNEQFF

length: 17
J: TRBJ2-1
V: TRBV19
D: TRBD2
size: .
DNA: TGTGCCAGTAGTATAGGGGCTAGCGGGAGTACTTTTCTTGAGCAGTTCTTC
CDR3: CASSIGASGSTFLEQFF

length: 12
J: TRBJ2-7
V: TRBV20-1
D: TRBD1
size: many
DNA: TGCAGTGCTACCGACAGGGGCGACGAGCAGTACTTC
CDR3: CSATDRGDEQYF

length: 15
J: TRBJ2-1
V: TRBV5-1
D: .
size: many
DNA: TGCGCCAGCAGCTTGGGGCAGGGGTCCTACAATGAGCAGTTCTTC
CDR3: CASSLGQGSYNEQFF

length: 16
J: TRBJ1-5
V: TRBV9
D: .
size: many
DNA: TGTGCCAGCAGCGTAGGAGGGGAGACGGGCAATCAGCCCCAGCATTTT
CDR3: CASSVGGETGNQPQHF

length: 14
J: TRBJ2-1
V: TRBV6-5
D: .
size: many
DNA: TGTGCCAGCAGTTCCCGCGGTGCGCATTCGGGTCAGTTCTTC
CDR3: CASSSRGAHSGQFF

length: 12
J: TRBJ1-1
V: TRBV7-2
D: .
size: many
DNA: TGTGCCACCGCCGTGTGGGGACTTGAAGCTTTCTTT
CDR3: CATAVWGLEAFF

length: 15
J: TRBJ2-1
V: TRBV7-2
D: .
size: .
DNA: TGTGCCAGCAGCCCCGCCATCGGGAGTTTCAATGAGCAGTTCTTC
CDR3: CASSPAIGSFNEQFF

length: 12
J: TRBJ2-1
V: TRBV29-1
D: .
size: many
DNA: TGCAGCGTTGAAGATCAGGGGAATGAGCAGTTCTTC
CDR3: CSVEDQGNEQFF

length: 15
J: TRBJ2-1
V: TRBV12-3/TRBV12-4
D: TRBD1
size: many
DNA: TGTGCCAGCACGATCCTACAGGGGGCGAGGGATGAGCAGTTCTTC
CDR3: CASTILQGARDEQFF

length: 14
J: TRBJ2-7
V: TRBV7-2
D: .
size: many
DNA: TGTGCCAGCAGCCGCCCGATGAACTCCTACGAGCAGTACTTC
CDR3: CASSRPMNSYEQYF

length: 16
J: TRBJ1-6
V: TRBV2
D: .
size: many
DNA: TGTGCCAGCAGTGAATTCGAGACAGGCTATAATTCACCCCTCCACTTT
CDR3: CASSEFETGYNSPLHF

length: 9
J: TRBJ2-1
V: TRBV28
D: .
size: many
DNA: TGTGCCAGCAGGAAAAGGAAGTTCTTC
CDR3: CASRKRKFF

length: 14
J: TRBJ2-1
V: TRBV11-2
D: .
size: many
DNA: TGTGCCAGCAGCTTAGTAGCAAAGCCGCGGGAGCAGTTCTTC
CDR3: CASSLVAKPREQFF

length: 15
J: TRBJ2-7
V: TRBV4-2
D: TRBD2
size: few
DNA: TGTGCCAGCAGCCAAGACGTTAGCGGGAGCTACGAGCAGTACTTC
CDR3: CASSQDVSGSYEQYF

length: 13
J: TRBJ2-7
V: TRBV27
D: .
size: many
DNA: TGTGCCAGCAGTTTTAACGGAGACTACGAGCAGTACTTC
CDR3: CASSFNGDYEQYF

length: 18
J: TRBJ2-2
V: TRBV6-5
D: TRBD2
size: many
DNA: TGTGCCAGCAGTCAGCCTTGGGCGGGGGGTTTGAACACCGGGGAGCTGTTTTTT
CDR3: CASSQPWAGGLNTGELFF

length: 14
J: TRBJ2-1
V: TRBV12-3/TRBV12-4
D: .
size: few
DNA: TGTGCCAGCGATTCCCCACTAGGGGTCCATGAGCAGTTCTTC
CDR3: CASDSPLGVHEQFF

length: 14
J: TRBJ2-7
V: TRBV11-2
D: TRBD1
size: few
DNA: TGTGCCAGCAGCTTAGGATGGACAGGGTACGAGCAGTACTTC
CDR3: CASSLGWTGYEQYF

length: 14
J: TRBJ2-5
V: TRBV20-1
D: TRBD2
size: .
DNA: TGCAGTGCTGCCCGACTAGCGGGATCAGAGACCCAGTACTTC
CDR3: CSAARLAGSETQYF

length: 18
J: TRBJ2-2
V: TRBV6-5
D: TRBD2
size: many
DNA: TGTGCCAGCAGCCCAGTCTACAGCGGGAGGTACTTCACCGGGGAGCTGTTTTTT
CDR3: CASSPVYSGRYFTGELFF

length: 16
J: TRBJ2-3
V: TRBV24-1
D: TRBD2
size: .
DNA: TGTGCCACCAGTGATACTAGCGGGAGGAGCACAGATACGCAGTATTTT
CDR3: CATSDTSGRSTDTQYF

length: 15
J: TRBJ2-3
V: TRBV28
D: .
size: many
DNA: TGTGCCAGCAGGAGTTTGGGGAGAGGTAGGGAAACGCAGTATTTT
CDR3: CASRSLGRGRETQYF

length: 14
J: TRBJ2-5
V: TRBV28
D: .
size: many
DNA: TGTGCCAGCAGTTTCCAAGGGAACCAAGAGACCCAGTACTTC
CDR3: CASSFQGNQETQYF

length: 14
J: TRBJ1-3
V: TRBV4-3
D: .
size: many
DNA: TGCGCCAGCAGCTCAGGGCTCACTGGAAACACCATATATTTT
CDR3: CASSSGLTGNTIYF

length: 13
J: TRBJ2-3
V: TRBV6-2/TRBV6-3
D: .
size: many
DNA: TGTGCCAGCAGGGGGGCTAGCACAGATACGCAGTATTTT
CDR3: CASRGASTDTQYF